This T cell receptor (beta chain) was obtained from a study of cytomegalovirus exposure and HLA in healthy donors. Overall study findings and caveats: 150 to 200 TCR beta chains were listed as cytomegalovirus-associated. For cytomegalovirus status, the classifier reportedly gave diagnoses with high specificity and sensitivity. After further analysis at a later stage, 15,000 to 20,000 TCR beta sequences were associated with HLA alleles at 0.05 false discovery rate. In a later analysis, a missense DCLRE1C variant was linked to TCR beta V- and J-gene trimming.

The germline V and J ends were trimmed by 0 bases and 6 bases, with 12 bases remaining between them. CDR1 and CDR2 (germline): MNHEY, SVGAGI. The CDR3 is made up of 15 amino acids. Primers included in the PCR were 60 Vbeta and 13 Jbeta primers. Assay used: immunoSEQ multiplex PCR; TCRdb lists only in-frame clones, some missing. The sample includes about 120,000 clones, around 65% of them seen just once. To note about this clone: Its antigen is not known.

The sequence was obtained from a man younger than 35 in good health and CMV-seronegative. The genes are TRBV6-5 and TRBJ1-5; TRBD1 might be the D (6 bases). Sequencing was done on a sample of PBMCs. The chain's CDR3 is CASSYSLQGGQPQHF. CDR3 bases: TGTGCCAGCAGTTACTCTCTACAGGGCGGTCAGCCCCAGCATTTT.